The 2 T cell receptor beta chains in this list originate from one sample, sequenced in a study of response to subunit inactivated influenza vaccine (dated by TCRdb to the late 2010s). The library came from RT-PCR. Sequencing relied on an Illumina HiSeq 2500. TCRdb itself trimmed the public reads at Q25 with fastp, ran MiXCR and retained productive beta chains. Each entry merges the rows of one CDR3 protein and shows their most common DNA and genes. Across this sample there are about 580,000 distinct CDR3 sequences, with about 14% seen only once. The ten largest clones take up around 10% of the sample. This sample comprised PBMCs from blood, obtained approximately 13 days after vaccination. The receptors come from a man in his fifties or sixties who received an inactivated influenza vaccine. Donor details come from another sample of the same person, matched by shared clones.

The sample holds a few counts of this clonotype. V and J are TRBV11-2 and TRBJ2-4; D may match TRBD1 or TRBD2 (6 bases each). The CDR3 runs to 16 residues. Germline loops: CDR1 SGHAT, CDR2 FQNNGV. V was pared by 5 bases and J by 7 bases, with 21 bases between. CDR3 in amino acids: CASSPSGGHAGNIQYF. In DNA, the CDR3 is TGTGCCAGCAGCCCAAGTGGGGGGCATGCTGGGAACATTCAGTACTTC.

This clonotype was seen only a few times. The chain recombines TRBV2 with TRBJ1-5, with TRBD1 matching over 10 bases. Germline V gene lookup returns CDR1 SNHLY and CDR2 FYNNEI. The V gene end was trimmed by 3 bases and the J gene end by 4 bases; junction bases not matched to a gene: 6. The CDR3 runs to 16 residues. CDR3 loop: CASSDIGTGENQPQHF. The CDR3 DNA is TGTGCCAGCAGTGATATCGGGACAGGGGAAAATCAGCCCCAGCATTTT.